This entry describes one TCR beta chain. There is no known antigen for this receptor. No per-base quality is available; no much larger clone lies one base away. These data are taken from a study of graft-versus-host responses after intestinal transplantation (dated by TCRdb to the early 2020s). Regarding the complete study: The transplants that recipients received were multivisceral, liver-intestinal, or isolated intestinal. Of the 20 to 30 intestinal transplant recipients enrolled in the cohort, one of whom was a retransplant, a few patients without pretransplant specimens were excluded. Alloreactive clones were identified by sequencing pre-transplant mixed lymphocyte reaction products and comparing them with unstimulated pre-transplant donor and recipient T cells. Rather than being sequenced by the commercial service, samples from three later patients were sequenced in-house on an Illumina MiSeq and processed with MiXCR. Every recipient was given anti-thymocyte globulin induction, followed by roughly 3 years of maintenance tacrolimus and steroids. A peak of at least 4% donor T cells among recipient peripheral blood mononuclear cells was the definition used for donor T cell macrochimerism. Graft-versus-host and host-versus-graft alloreactive T cell clones were tracked in the graft, circulation and bone marrow after intestinal transplantation using bulk TCR-beta CDR3 sequencing. Study-wide conclusions, independent of this receptor: Early after transplant, declines in HvG clones were associated with peak levels of circulating GvH clones. In patients with donor T cell macrochimerism, the allografts had high GvH to HvG T cell clonal ratios. GvH clones were detected in recipient bone marrow, and some appeared earlier in ileal mucosa or blood, consistent with an intestinal mucosal origin. The relatively low number and heterogeneity of intestinal transplant patients limited the conclusions.

Receptor amplification or capture employed the immunoSEQ multiplex PCR assay. For most patients, genomic DNA was isolated using the Qiagen DNeasy Blood and Tissue Kit and was shipped frozen to Adaptive Biotechnologies for TCR sequencing. For most patients, genomic DNA was subjected to high-throughput TCR-beta CDR3 sequencing by Adaptive Biotechnologies. The source study handled its data this way. Adaptive's ImmunoSEQ software supplied the TCR sequencing data for 15 to 20 patients, while MiXCR and VDJtools were used to process a few other patients. To correct CD4 versus CD8 sorting errors, any sequence found in both subsets at a frequency ratio below 5:1 was removed. CDR3 nucleotide sequences shared by donor and recipient were removed because the origin of these sequences could not be assigned. To be classed as alloreactive, a clone needed at least 2-fold expansion over unstimulated cells and a minimum CFSE-low frequency of 0.002% (template counts) or 0.001% (read counts). Mappable clones were those detected in sequenced pre-transplant spleen, lymph node, or MLR CFSE-low populations of the donor or recipient. Cumulative frequency of alloreactive clones was calculated as a percentage of all sequences weighted by copy number. Imported from immuneACCESS, the table was reduced by TCRdb to in-frame sequences with V and J called. These copies leave out some clones; in studies compared against another copy, an unresolved V gene accounts for under half, and the cause of the remainder is not known. That table supplies the V and J calls and clone size; D and trimming were determined from the DNA. The sample data list over 100,000 clones, and around 94% of these were observed just once. The ten largest account for approximately 0.22% of the sample.

The CDR3, from cysteine to phenylalanine, totals 16 residues. The CDR3 DNA has 48 bases and is translated from base 1. The germline V gene sets CDR1 to SGHDN and CDR2 to FVKESK. V is reduced by 1 base and J by 1 base, leaving a spacing of 13 bases between them. In the paper's terms, the time point label means: cells obtained before transplantation from donor or recipient. CD3+CD4+ and CD3+CD8+ populations were FACS-sorted from unstimulated pre-transplant donor and recipient cells taken from spleen or lymph nodes. This receptor was taken from a human donor who was the organ donor for an intestinal transplant. This sequence uses TRBV14 and TRBJ2-5, with no confident D gene call. The sequencing used unstimulated CD4+ T cells sorted from spleen or lymph node cells, collected before transplant. The DNA reads as follows: TGTGCCAGCAGCCAAGTATCAAGGCGCCTCCAAGAGACCCAGTACTTC. The translation is CASSQVSRRLQETQYF. Beyond the CDR3, the reference TRBV14 and TRBJ2-5 genes provide the residues; the full variable domain reads: EAGVTQFPSHSVIEKGQTVTLRCDPISGHDNLYWYRRVMGKEIKFLLHFVKESKQDESGMPNNRFLAERTGGTYSTLKVQPAELEDSGVYFCASSQVSRRLQETQYFGPGTRLLVL.